This T cell receptor beta chain was sequenced in a study of T cell repertoires in cytomegalovirus infection. Study-wide results and limits: Public TCR beta family frequency separated CMV-and-HLA carriers, including in an independent cohort. The ex vivo response was dominated by HLA-C-restricted CMV-specific TCR beta clonotypes.

Trimming shortened V by 2 bases and J by 4 bases, and 8 bases separated the two germline ends. The germline V gene has CDR1 MNHEY and CDR2 SVGEGT. The length of the CDR3 is 13 residues. In the case of this clonotype: Its antigen remains unknown.

Via MiXCR, TCRdb re-called the reads, giving one row per CDR3 protein. The repertoire consists of hundreds of thousands of distinct CDR3 sequences, with more than 25% occurring once and the leading ten covering 11% to 15%. The chain combines TRBV6-2 or TRBV6-3 with TRBJ1-2; unclear D gene. The sample consisted of cultured CD8+ T cells from PBMCs, taken from culture after CMV antigen stimulation. This sequence originates from a human donor in good health (CMV status not recorded). Some clones in this sample may be carry-over from other donors' samples. CDR3 in amino acids: CASSYPDTYGYTF. Here the CDR3 DNA reads TGTGCCAGCAGTTACCCCGACACCTATGGCTACACCTTC.